The 14 T cell receptor beta chains below were found in one sample sequenced in a study of beta chain features in type 1 diabetes. The whole isolated RNA underwent reverse transcription, so sequencing captured expressed TCRB transcripts. The table came from immunoSEQ multiplex PCR; TCRdb's copy has only in-frame clones and leaves some out. Of around 500,000 clones in the sample, roughly an eighth were seen once. The sequencing input was naive CD4+ T cells from blood. These receptors were obtained from a woman between 18 and 29 years old in good health.

This clone came up a few times. V and J are TRBV4-3 and TRBJ1-1; D call uncertain. CDR3 length: 14 amino acids. Trimming shortened V by 4 bases and J by 4 bases, and 13 bases separated the two germline ends. Germline V gives CDR1 LGHNA, CDR2 YSLEER. The CDR3 DNA follows: TGCGCCAGCAGCCGAGAAAGGGATCGCACTGAAGCTTTCTTT. This codes for CASSRERDRTEAFF.

Turning to this clone: The same CDR3 is also encoded by other DNA sequences in this sample. In nucleotides, the CDR3 is TGTGCCAGCAGCTTAGAGGGGTACGAGCAGTACTTC. Protein: CASSLEGYEQYF. The chain joins TRBV11-2 to TRBJ2-7; D not resolved. Trimming took 0 bases from V and 4 from J, leaving 4 bases between them. CDR1 is SGHAT, CDR2 FQNNGV, per germline. The CDR3 covers 12 residues.

The V and J genes are TRBV13 and TRBJ1-2, with 8 bases that match TRBD1. CDR3 length: 15 residues. CDR1 is PRHDT and CDR2 is FYEKMQ in the germline V gene (reference sequence). The V segment lost 4 bases and the J segment 2 bases; nucleotides outside the gene matches: 6. As DNA, the CDR3 is TGTGCCAGCAGCTGGAGGACAGGGAAAAACTATGGCTACACCTTC. Translation gives CASSWRTGKNYGYTF.

This sequence joins TRBV6-5 and TRBJ2-1; D remains unclear. The CDR3 totals 13 residues. Trimming stripped 3 bases from V and 7 bases from J, with 10 bases between. Germline CDR1 and CDR2: MNHEY and SVGAGI. The chain's CDR3 is CASSYESGNEQFF. CDR3 sequence (DNA): TGTGCCAGCAGTTATGAATCTGGGAATGAGCAGTTCTTC.

In this sample, this clone turned up a few times. V gene TRBV7-2 combines with J gene TRBJ1-5; D is unclear. V was pared by 3 bases and J by 2 bases, with 8 bases between. This CDR3 has 14 amino acids. Germline V gene lookup returns CDR1 SGHTA and CDR2 FQGNSA. CDR3 amino acids: CASSFSSGNQPQHF. The DNA for the CDR3 is TGTGCCAGCAGCTTCTCCTCGGGCAATCAGCCCCAGCATTTT. The full variable domain, completed using reference TRBV7-2 and TRBJ1-5, is GAGVSQSPSNKVTEKGKDVELRCDPISGHTALYWYRQSLGQGLEFLIYFQGNSAPDKSGLPSDRFSAERTGGSVSTLTIQRTQQEDSAVYLCASSFSSGNQPQHFGDGTRLSIL.

This clone has just a few counts. The chain is built from TRBV13 and TRBJ2-7, with a possible D match to TRBD1 (6 bases). The ends were cut back, 5 bases at V and 1 base at J, with 12 bases in the middle. Germline V lookup: CDR1 PRHDT, CDR2 FYEKMQ (reference sequence). The CDR3 covers 14 residues. The CDR3 is CASSAYDRSYEQYV. As DNA, the CDR3 is TGTGCCAGCAGCGCGTACGACAGGTCCTACGAGCAGTACGTC.

The rearrangement uses TRBV7-9 and TRBJ2-6, with 11 nucleotides matching TRBD1. This CDR3 is built from 17 residues. With 5 bases clipped from V and 1 base from J, the junction kept 4 bases outside the gene matches. Germline V CDR1 and CDR2: SEHNR, FQNEAQ (reference sequence). The CDR3 sequence: CASSVGQGASGANVLTF. DNA for the CDR3: TGTGCCAGCAGCGTCGGACAGGGGGCTTCTGGGGCCAACGTCCTGACTTTC.

The gene calls are TRBV7-6 and TRBJ1-3; D is unresolved. Germline CDR1 and CDR2: SGHVS and FNYEAQ. This CDR3 contains 12 residues. V was trimmed by 4 bases and J by 5 bases, leaving 6 bases between them. Written as DNA, the CDR3 is TGTGCCAGCAGCTCGGCCAGAAACACCATATATTTT. Protein product: CASSSARNTIYF.

The chain recombines TRBV30 with TRBJ1-2; 10 positions match TRBD1. Trimming cost V 0 bases and J 5 bases; bases outside gene matches: 12. Looked up from germline, CDR1 is GTSNPN and CDR2 is SVGIG (reference sequence). The CDR3 is 17 amino acids. The CDR3 sequence: CAWSVLSRTGGGYGYTF. CDR3 sequence (DNA): TGTGCCTGGAGTGTACTCTCCCGGACAGGGGGAGGGTATGGCTACACCTTC.

The gene calls are TRBV27 and TRBJ1-3, with 8 nucleotides matching TRBD1. Germline V CDR1 and CDR2: MNHEY, SMNVEV (reference sequence). V shed 5 bases, J shed 0 bases, and the junction held 6 bases outside the gene matches. The CDR3 spans 16 residues. The DNA for the CDR3 is TGTGCCAGCAGTCCCCGGACAGGGAGCTCTGGAAACACCATATATTTT. As protein: CASSPRTGSSGNTIYF.

Only a few counts were recorded for this clone. The CDR3 sequence is CASSFTTGTLNTEAFF. The CDR3 DNA reads TGCGCCAGCAGCTTCACGACGGGGACACTGAACACTGAAGCTTTCTTT. V is TRBV5-1 and J is TRBJ1-1, with D possibly being TRBD1 (6 bases). In germline, CDR1 is SGHRS, CDR2 YFSETQ. V lost 2 bases and J lost 0, with 14 bases in between. The CDR3 contains 16 residues.

V usage is TRBV5-4 and J usage is TRBJ2-1, with D uncertain. The germline V and J ends were trimmed by 4 bases and 5 bases, with 7 bases remaining between them. The germline V gene encodes CDR1 SGHNT and CDR2 YYREEE (reference sequence). The CDR3 extends over 12 amino acids. DNA for the CDR3: TGTGCCAGCAGCATTAGAAACAATGAGCAGTTCTTC. Amino acids: CASSIRNNEQFF.

This clone was seen a few times. The V call is TRBV28, the J call TRBJ2-7; no clear D gene. V lost 6 bases and J 0 bases, leaving 12 bases between the germline ends. There are 14 residues in the CDR3. The germline V gene has CDR1 MDHEN and CDR2 SYDVKM. CDR3 region: CASSSASSSYEQYV. The CDR3 coding sequence is TGTGCCAGCAGCTCTGCGAGTAGCTCCTACGAGCAGTACGTC.

This clone was observed a few times. J is TRBJ2-1 and V is TRBV21-1; TRBD2, the table's D call, was not compared with the DNA. TRBV21-1 is recorded as a pseudogene. The CDR3 runs to 15 residues. This CDR3 is CASSVRGGSYNEQFF. CDR3 bases: TGTGCCAGCAGCGTCCGTGGAGGGTCCTACAATGAGCAGTTCTTC.